This T cell receptor (beta chain) was obtained from a study of beta chain features in type 1 diabetes. One heparinised blood draw, averaging about 100 mL, came from each donor. Central memory, naive, regulatory and stem cell-like memory CD4+ cells were sorted by CD45RO/CCR7/CD25/CD127/CD95/CD27. The investigators reverse transcribed all of the isolated RNA, so they sequenced expressed TCRB transcripts. Using immunoSEQ multiplex PCR, the repertoire was profiled, and TCRdb retains in-frame clones only, with some absent. The table has about 900,000 clones, roughly 16% seen once; the top ten hold 0.023%. V was clipped by 3 bases and J by 1 base; unmatched bases: 2. The CDR3 runs to 14 residues. The germline V gene has CDR1 KGHSH and CDR2 LQKENI.

The chain carries TRBV18 and TRBJ2-5; TRBD2 aligns across 7 bases. The sequenced sample was naive CD4+ T cells from blood. This TCR was recovered from a woman younger than 30 in good health. The CDR3 region is CASSPGGFQETQYF. CDR3 bases: TGTGCCAGCTCACCCGGGGGGTTCCAAGAGACCCAGTACTTC. The variable domain in full, with the rest retrieved from reference TRBV18 and TRBJ2-5, is NAGVMQNPRHLVRRRGQEARLRCSPMKGHSHVYWYRQLPEEGLKFMVYLQKENIIDESGMPKERFSAEFPKEGPSILRIQQVVRGDSAAYFCASSPGGFQETQYFGPGTRLLVL.